The source of this T cell receptor (beta chain) is a study of blood T cell repertoires in COVID-19. Only in-frame clones appear in the TCRdb table, and some are missing; sequencing was by immunoSEQ multiplex PCR. This sample has some 200,000 clones, with 80% to 85% found just once. V lost 7 bases and J lost 5; bases outside the gene matches: 13. The CDR3 covers 17 residues. The germline V gene has CDR1 MDHEN and CDR2 SYDVKM. The specimen sequenced was PBMCs or T cells enriched from blood (not recorded which). The receptor was derived from a man aged 35-49 years who had recovered from COVID-19. V gene TRBV28 combines with J gene TRBJ1-6, with 8 bases identical to TRBD1. CDR3 sequence: CASTVGGVTGDNSPLHF. CDR3 DNA: TGTGCCAGCACCGTGGGAGGGGTGACAGGGGATAATTCACCCCTCCACTTT.